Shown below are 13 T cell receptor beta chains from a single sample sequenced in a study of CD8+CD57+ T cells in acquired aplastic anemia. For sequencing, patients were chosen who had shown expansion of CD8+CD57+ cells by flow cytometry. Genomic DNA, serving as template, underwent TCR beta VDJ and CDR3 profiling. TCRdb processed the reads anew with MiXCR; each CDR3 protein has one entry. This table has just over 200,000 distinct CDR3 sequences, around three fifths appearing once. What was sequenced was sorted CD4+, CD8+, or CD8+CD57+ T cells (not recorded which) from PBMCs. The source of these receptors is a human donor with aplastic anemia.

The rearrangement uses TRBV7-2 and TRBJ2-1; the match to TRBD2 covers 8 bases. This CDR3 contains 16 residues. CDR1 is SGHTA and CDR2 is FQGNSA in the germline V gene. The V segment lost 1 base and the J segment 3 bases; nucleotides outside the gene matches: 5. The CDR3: CASSLGSGGLYNEQFF. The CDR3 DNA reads TGTGCCAGCAGCTTAGGAAGCGGGGGCCTCTACAATGAGCAGTTCTTC.

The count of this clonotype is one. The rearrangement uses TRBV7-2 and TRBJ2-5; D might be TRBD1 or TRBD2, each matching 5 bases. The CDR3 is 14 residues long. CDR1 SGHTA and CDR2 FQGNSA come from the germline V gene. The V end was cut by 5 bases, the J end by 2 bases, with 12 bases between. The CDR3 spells CASSLTGGQETQYF. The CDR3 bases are TGTGCCAGCAGCCTCACAGGAGGACAAGAGACCCAGTACTTC.

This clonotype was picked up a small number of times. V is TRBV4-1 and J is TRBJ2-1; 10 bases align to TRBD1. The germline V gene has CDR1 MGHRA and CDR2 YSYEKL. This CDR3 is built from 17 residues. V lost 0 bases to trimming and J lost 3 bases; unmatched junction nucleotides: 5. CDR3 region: CASSQDIWTGGYNEQFF. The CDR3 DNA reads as TGCGCCAGCAGCCAAGATATTTGGACAGGGGGCTACAATGAGCAGTTCTTC.

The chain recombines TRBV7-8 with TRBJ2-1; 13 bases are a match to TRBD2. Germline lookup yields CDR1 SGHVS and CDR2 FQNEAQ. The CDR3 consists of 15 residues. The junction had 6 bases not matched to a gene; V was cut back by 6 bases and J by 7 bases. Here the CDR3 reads CASRLRTSGGNEQFF. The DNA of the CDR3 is TGTGCCAGCAGGCTACGGACTAGCGGGGGTAATGAGCAGTTCTTC.

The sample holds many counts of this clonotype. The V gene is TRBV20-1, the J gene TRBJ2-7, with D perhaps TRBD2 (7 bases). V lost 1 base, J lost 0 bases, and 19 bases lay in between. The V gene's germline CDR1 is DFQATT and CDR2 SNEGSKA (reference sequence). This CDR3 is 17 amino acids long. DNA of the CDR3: TGCAGTGCTAGAGGGAAGTTAGGGGGGGGGTCCTCCTACGAGCAGTACTTC. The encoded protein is CSARGKLGGGSSYEQYF.

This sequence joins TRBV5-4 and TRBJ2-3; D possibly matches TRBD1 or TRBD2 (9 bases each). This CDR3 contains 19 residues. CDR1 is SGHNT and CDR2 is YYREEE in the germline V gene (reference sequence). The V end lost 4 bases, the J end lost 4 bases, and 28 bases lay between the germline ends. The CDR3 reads CASSPEGQGGGRVPDTQYF. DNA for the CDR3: TGTGCCAGCAGCCCGGAGGGACAGGGAGGCGGGAGGGTCCCAGATACGCAGTATTTT.

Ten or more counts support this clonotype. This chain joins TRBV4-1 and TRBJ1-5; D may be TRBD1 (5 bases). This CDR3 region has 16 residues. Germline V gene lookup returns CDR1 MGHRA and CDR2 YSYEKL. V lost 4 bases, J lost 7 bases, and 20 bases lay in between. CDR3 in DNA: TGCGCCAGCAGCCTCAGGTATGGGGGGACTCAGCAGCCCCAGCATTTT. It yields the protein CASSLRYGGTQQPQHF.

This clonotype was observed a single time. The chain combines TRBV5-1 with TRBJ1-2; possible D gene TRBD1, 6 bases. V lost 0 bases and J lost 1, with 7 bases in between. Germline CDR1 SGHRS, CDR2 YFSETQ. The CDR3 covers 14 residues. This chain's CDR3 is CASSLEGDNYGYTF. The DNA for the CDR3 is TGCGCCAGCAGCTTGGAGGGGGATAACTATGGCTACACCTTC.

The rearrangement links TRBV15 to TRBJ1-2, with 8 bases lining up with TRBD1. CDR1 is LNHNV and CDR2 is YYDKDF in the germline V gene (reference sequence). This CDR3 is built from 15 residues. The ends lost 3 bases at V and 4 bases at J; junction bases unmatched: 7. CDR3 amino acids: CATSSRTGNGYGYTF. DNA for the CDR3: TGTGCCACCAGCAGTAGGACAGGGAATGGCTATGGCTACACCTTC.

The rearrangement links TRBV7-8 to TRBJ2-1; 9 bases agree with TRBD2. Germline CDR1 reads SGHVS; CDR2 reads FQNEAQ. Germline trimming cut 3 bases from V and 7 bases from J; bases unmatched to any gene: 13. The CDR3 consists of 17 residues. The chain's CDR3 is CASSFGHGGTSSNEQFF. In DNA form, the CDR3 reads TGTGCCAGCAGCTTCGGTCATGGGGGGACTAGCAGTAATGAGCAGTTCTTC.

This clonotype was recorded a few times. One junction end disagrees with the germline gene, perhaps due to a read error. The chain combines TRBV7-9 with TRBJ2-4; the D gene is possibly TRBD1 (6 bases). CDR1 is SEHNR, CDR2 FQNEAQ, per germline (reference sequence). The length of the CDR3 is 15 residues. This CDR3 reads CAGSSGTPAKNIQYF. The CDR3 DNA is TGTGCCGGCAGCTCCGGGACACCAGCCAAAAACATTCAGTACTTC.

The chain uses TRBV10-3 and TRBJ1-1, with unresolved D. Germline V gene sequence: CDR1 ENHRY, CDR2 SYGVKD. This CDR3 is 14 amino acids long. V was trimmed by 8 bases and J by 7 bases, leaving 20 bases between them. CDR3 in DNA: TGTGCCATCGGGATTCGGGAGGGTCGGAGTGAAGCTTTCTTT. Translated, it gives CAIGIREGRSEAFF.

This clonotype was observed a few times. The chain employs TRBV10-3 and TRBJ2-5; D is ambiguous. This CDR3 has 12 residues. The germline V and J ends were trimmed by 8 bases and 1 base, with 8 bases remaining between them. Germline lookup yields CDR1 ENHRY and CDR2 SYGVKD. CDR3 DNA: TGTGCCATCGGCTCAGTCCAAGAGACCCAGTACTTC. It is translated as CAIGSVQETQYF.